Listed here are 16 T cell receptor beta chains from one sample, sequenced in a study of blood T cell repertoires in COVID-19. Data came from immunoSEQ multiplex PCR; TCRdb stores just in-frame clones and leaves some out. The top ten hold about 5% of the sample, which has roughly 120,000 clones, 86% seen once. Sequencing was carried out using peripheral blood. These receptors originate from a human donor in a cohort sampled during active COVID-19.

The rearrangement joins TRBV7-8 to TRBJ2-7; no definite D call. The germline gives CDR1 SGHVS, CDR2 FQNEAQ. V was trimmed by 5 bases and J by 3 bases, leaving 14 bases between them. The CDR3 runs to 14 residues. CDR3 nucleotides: TGTGCCAGCAGCATAGGTTTGGAGAGCTACGAGCAGTACTTC. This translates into CASSIGLESYEQYF.

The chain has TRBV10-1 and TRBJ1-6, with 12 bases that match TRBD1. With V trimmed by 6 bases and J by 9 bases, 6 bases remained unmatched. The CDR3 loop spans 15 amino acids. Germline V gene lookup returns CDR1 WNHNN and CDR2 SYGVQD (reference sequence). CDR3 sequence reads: CASSPGTGGSSPLHF. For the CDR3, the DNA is TGCGCCAGCAGCCCCGGGACAGGGGGCTCTTCACCCCTCCACTTT.

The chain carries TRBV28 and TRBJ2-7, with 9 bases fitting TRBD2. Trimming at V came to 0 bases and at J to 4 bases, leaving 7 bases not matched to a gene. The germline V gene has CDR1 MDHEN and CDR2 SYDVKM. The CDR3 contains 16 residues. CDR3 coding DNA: TGTGCCAGCAGTTTATGGGTAGCGGGAGTTTGGTACGAGCAGTACTTC. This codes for CASSLWVAGVWYEQYF.

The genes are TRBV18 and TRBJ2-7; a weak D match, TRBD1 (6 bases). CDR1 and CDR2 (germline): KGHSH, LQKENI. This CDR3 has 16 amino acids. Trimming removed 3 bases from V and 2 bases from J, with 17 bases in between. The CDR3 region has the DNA TGTGCCAGCTCACCTCGGGACACCATAATACCCTACGAGCAGTACTTC. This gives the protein CASSPRDTIIPYEQYF. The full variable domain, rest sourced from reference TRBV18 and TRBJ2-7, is NAGVMQNPRHLVRRRGQEARLRCSPMKGHSHVYWYRQLPEEGLKFMVYLQKENIIDESGMPKERFSAEFPKEGPSILRIQQVVRGDSAAYFCASSPRDTIIPYEQYFGPGTRLTVT.

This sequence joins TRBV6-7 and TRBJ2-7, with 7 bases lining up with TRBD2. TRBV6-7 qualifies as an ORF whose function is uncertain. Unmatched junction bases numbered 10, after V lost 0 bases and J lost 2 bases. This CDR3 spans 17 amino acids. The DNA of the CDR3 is TGTGCCAGCAGTTACTCGTCCACTAGCGATCAGACCTACGAGCAGTACTTC. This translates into CASSYSSTSDQTYEQYF.

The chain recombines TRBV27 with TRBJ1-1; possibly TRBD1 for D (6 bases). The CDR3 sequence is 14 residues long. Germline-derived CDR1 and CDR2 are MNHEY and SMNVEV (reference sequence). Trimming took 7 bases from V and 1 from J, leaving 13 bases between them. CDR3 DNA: TGTGCCAGCAATTTCAGGGGCTCGAACACTGAAGCTTTCTTT. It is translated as CASNFRGSNTEAFF.

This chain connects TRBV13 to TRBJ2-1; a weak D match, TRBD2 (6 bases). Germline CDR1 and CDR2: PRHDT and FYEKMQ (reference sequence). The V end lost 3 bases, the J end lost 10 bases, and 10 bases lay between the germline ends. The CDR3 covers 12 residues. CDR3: CASSFRGGEQFF. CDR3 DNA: TGTGCCAGCAGCTTCCGGGGAGGCGAGCAGTTCTTC.

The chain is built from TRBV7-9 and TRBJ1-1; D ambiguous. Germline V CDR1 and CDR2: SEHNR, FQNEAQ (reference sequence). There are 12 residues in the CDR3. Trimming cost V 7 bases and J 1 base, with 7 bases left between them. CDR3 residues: CASTARNTEAFF. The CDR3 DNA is TGTGCCAGCACCGCGAGGAACACTGAAGCTTTCTTT. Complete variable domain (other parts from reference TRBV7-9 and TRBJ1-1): DTGVSQNPRHKITKRGQNVTFRCDPISEHNRLYWYRQTLGQGPEFLTYFQNEAQLEKSRLLSDRFSAERPKGSFSTLEIQRTEQGDSAMYLCASTARNTEAFFGQGTRLTVV.

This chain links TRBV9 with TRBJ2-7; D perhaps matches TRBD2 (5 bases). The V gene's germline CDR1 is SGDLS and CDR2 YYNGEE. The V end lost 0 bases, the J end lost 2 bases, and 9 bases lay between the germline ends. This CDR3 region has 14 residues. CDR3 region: CASSVGTGAYEQYF. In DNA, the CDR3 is TGTGCCAGCAGCGTAGGAACCGGGGCCTACGAGCAGTACTTC. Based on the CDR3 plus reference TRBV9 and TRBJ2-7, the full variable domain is DSGVTQTPKHLITATGQRVTLRCSPRSGDLSVYWYQQSLDQGLQFLIQYYNGEERAKGNILERFSAQQFPDLHSELNLSSLELGDSALYFCASSVGTGAYEQYFGPGTRLTVT.

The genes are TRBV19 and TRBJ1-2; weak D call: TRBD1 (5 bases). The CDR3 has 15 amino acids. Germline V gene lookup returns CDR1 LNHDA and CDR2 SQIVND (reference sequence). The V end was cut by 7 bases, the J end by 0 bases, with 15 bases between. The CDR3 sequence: CASNPSSGANYGYTF. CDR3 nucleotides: TGTGCCAGTAACCCCTCCTCGGGGGCTAACTATGGCTACACCTTC. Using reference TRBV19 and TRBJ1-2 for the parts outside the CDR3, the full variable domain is DGGITQSPKYLFRKEGQNVTLSCEQNLNHDAMYWYRQDPGQGLRLIYYSQIVNDFQKGDIAEGYSVSREKKESFPLTVTSAQKNPTAFYLCASNPSSGANYGYTFGSGTRLTVV.

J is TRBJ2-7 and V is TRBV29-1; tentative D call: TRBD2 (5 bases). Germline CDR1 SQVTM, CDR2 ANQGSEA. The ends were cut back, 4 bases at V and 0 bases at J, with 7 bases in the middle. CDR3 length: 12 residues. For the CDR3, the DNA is TGCAGCGTTGTGGGAGCCTCCTACGAGCAGTACTTC. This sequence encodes CSVVGASYEQYF.

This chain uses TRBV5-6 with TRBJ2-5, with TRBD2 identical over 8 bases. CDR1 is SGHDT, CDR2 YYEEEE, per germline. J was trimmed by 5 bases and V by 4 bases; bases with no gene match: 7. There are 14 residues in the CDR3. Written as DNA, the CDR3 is TGTGCCAGCAGCCGGGGGGGATTCCAGGAGACCCAGTACTTC. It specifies CASSRGGFQETQYF.

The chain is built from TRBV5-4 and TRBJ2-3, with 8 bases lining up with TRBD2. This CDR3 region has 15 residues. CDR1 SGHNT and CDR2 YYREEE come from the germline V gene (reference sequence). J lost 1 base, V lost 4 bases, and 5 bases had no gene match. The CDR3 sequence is CASSPASGRTDTQYF. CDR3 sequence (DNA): TGTGCCAGCAGCCCCGCTAGCGGGCGCACAGATACGCAGTATTTT.

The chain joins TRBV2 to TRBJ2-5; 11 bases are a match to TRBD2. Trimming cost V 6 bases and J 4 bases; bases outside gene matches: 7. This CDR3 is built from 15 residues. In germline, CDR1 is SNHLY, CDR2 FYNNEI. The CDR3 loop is CASSETSGRGETQYF. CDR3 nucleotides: TGTGCCAGCAGCGAAACTAGCGGGAGAGGAGAGACCCAGTACTTC.

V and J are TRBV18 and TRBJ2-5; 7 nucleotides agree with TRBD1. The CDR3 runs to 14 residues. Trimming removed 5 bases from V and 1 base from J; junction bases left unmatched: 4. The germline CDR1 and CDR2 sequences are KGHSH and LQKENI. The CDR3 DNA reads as TGTGCCAGCTCAGAAGACAGGGTCCAAGAGACCCAGTACTTC. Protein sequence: CASSEDRVQETQYF.

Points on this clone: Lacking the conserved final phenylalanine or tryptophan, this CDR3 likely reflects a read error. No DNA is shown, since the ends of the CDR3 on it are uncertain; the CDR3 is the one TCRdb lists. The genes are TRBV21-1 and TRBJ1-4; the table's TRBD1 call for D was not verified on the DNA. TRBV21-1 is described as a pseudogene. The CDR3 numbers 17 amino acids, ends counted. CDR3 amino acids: CASSRRGDRGPHPAFGL.